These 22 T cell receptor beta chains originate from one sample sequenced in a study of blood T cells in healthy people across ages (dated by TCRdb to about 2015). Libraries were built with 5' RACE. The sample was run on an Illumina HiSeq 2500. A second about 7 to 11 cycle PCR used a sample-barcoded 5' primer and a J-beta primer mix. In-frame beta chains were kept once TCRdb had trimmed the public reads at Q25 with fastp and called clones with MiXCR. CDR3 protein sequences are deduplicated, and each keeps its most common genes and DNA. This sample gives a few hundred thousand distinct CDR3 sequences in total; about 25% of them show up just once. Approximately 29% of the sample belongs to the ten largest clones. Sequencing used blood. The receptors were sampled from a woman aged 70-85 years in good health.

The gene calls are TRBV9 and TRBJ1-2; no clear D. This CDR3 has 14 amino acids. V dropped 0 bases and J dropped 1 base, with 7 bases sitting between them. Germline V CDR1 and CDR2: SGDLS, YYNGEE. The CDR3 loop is CASSVGSDNYGYTF. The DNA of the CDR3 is TGTGCCAGCAGCGTAGGTTCAGATAACTATGGCTACACCTTC.

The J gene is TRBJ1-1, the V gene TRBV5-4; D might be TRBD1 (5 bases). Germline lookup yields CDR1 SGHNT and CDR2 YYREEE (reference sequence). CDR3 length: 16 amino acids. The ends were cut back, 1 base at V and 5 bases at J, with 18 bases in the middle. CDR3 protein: CASSLPSGRGSTEAFF. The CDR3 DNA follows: TGTGCCAGCAGCTTGCCCTCGGGTCGGGGGTCTACTGAAGCTTTCTTT.

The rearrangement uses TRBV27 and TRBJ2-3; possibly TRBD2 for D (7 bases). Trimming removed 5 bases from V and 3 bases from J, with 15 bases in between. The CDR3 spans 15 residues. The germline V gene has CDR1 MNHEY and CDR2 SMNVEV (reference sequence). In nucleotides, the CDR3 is TGTGCCAGCAGTCTCAAGGGGGGGTCAACAGATACGCAGTATTTT. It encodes CASSLKGGSTDTQYF.

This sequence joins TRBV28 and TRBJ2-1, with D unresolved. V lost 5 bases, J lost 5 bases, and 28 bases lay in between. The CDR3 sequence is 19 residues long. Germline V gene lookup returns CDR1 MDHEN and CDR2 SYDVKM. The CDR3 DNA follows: TGTGCCAGCAGTCTCCTTGAGTCGACACCGAAATTCATTGACAATGAGCAGTTCTTC. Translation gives CASSLLESTPKFIDNEQFF. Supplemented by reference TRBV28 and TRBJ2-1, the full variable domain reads DVKVTQSSRYLVKRTGEKVFLECVQDMDHENMFWYRQDPGLGLRLIYFSYDVKMKEKGDIPEGYSVSREKKERFSLILESASTNQTSMYLCASSLLESTPKFIDNEQFFGPGTRLTVL.

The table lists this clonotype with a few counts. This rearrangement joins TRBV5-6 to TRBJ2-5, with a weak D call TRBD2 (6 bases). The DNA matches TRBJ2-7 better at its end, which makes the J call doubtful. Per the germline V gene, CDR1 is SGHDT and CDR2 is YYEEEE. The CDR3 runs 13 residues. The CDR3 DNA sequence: TGTGCCAGCAGCGATCGCGGGATCTACGAGCAGTACTTC. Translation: CASSDRGIYEQYF.

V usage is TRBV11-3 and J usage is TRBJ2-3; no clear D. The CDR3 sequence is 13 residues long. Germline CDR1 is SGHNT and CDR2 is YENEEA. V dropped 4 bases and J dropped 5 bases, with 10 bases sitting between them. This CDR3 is CASSSRTGDTQYF. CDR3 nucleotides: TGTGCCAGCAGCTCGCGCACGGGAGATACGCAGTATTTT.

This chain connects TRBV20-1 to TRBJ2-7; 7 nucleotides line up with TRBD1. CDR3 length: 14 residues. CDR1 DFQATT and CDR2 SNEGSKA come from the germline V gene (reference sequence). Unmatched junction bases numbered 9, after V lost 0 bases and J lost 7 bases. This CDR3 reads CSARDRRGPLEQYF. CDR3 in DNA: TGCAGTGCTAGAGATCGTAGGGGGCCGCTGGAGCAGTACTTC.

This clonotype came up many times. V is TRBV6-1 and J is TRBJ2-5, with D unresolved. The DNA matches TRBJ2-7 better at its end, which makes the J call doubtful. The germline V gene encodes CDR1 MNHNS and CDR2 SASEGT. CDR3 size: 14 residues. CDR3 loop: CASSEMVLTYEQYF. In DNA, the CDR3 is TGTGCCAGCAGTGAAATGGTCCTGACCTACGAGCAGTACTTC.

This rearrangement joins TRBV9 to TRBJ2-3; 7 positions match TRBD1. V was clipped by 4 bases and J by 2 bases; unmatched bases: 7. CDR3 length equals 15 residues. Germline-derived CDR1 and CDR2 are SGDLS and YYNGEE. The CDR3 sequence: CASSPDRAATDTQYF. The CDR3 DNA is TGTGCCAGCAGCCCCGACAGGGCGGCCACAGATACGCAGTATTTT.

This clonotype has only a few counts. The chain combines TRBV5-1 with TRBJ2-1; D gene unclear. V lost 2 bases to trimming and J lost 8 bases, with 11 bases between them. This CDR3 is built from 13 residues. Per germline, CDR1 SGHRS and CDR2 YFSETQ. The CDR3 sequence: CASSLVLSDEQFF. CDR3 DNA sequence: TGCGCCAGCAGCTTAGTGCTTTCCGATGAGCAGTTCTTC.

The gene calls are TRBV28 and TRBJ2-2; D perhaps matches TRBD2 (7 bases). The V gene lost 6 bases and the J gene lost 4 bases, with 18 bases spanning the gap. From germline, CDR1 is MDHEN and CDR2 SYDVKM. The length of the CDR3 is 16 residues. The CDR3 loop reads CASSSPQAGATGELFF. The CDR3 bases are TGTGCCAGCAGCTCACCCCAGGCGGGGGCCACCGGGGAGCTGTTTTTT.

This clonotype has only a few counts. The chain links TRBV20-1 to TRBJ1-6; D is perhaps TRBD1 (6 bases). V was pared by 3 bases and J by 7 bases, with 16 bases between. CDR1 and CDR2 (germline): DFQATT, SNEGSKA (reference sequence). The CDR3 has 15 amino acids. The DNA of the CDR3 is TGCAGTGCTAGCGAGGGGGGCAGGAAAAATTCACCCCTCCACTTT. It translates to CSASEGGRKNSPLHF.

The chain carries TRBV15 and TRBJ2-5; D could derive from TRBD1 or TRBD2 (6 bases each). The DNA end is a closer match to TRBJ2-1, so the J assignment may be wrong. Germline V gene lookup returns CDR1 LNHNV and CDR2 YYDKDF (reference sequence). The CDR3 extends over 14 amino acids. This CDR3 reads CATSRIRDSRGQFF. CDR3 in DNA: TGTGCCACCAGCAGGATACGGGACTCCAGGGGGCAGTTCTTC.

CDR3 sequence (DNA): TGCAGCGCAGGACTAGCTCAGAATGAGCAGTTCTTC. Translating it yields CSAGLAQNEQFF. V is TRBV29-1 and J is TRBJ2-1; 8 bases match TRBD2. The V and J ends lost 7 bases and 7 bases, in that order; junction bases with no gene match: 6. The V gene's germline CDR1 is SQVTM and CDR2 ANQGSEA. This CDR3 spans 12 amino acids.

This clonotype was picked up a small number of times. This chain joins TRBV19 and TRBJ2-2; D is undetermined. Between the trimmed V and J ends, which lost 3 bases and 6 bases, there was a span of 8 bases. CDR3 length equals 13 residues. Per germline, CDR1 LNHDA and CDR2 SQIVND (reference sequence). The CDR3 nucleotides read TGTGCCAGTAGTATCAATAACGCCGGGGAGCTGTTTTTT. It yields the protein CASSINNAGELFF. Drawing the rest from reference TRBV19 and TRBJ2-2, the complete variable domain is DGGITQSPKYLFRKEGQNVTLSCEQNLNHDAMYWYRQDPGQGLRLIYYSQIVNDFQKGDIAEGYSVSREKKESFPLTVTSAQKNPTAFYLCASSINNAGELFFGEGSRLTVL.

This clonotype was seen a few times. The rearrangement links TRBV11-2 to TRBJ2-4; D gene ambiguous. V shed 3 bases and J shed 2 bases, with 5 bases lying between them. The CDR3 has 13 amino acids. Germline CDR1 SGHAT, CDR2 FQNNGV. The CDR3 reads CASSFASKNIQYF. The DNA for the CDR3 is TGTGCCAGCAGCTTTGCGTCCAAAAACATTCAGTACTTC.

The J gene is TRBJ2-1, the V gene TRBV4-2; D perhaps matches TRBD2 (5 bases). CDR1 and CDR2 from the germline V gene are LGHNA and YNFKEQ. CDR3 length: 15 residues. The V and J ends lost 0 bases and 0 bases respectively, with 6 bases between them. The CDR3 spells CASSQERASYNEQFF. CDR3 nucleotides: TGTGCCAGCAGCCAAGAGAGGGCCTCCTACAATGAGCAGTTCTTC.

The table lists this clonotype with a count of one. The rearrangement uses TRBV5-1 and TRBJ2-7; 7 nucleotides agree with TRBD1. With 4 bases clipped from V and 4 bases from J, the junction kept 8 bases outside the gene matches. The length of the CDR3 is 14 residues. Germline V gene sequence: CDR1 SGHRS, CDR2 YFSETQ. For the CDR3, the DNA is TGCGCCAGCAGCCTTCCGACAGGGCCTTACGAGCAGTACTTC. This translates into CASSLPTGPYEQYF.

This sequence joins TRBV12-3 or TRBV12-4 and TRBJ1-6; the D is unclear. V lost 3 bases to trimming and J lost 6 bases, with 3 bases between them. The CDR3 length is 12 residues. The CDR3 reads CASSFGNSPLHF. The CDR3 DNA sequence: TGTGCCAGCAGTTTTGGTAATTCACCCCTCCACTTT.

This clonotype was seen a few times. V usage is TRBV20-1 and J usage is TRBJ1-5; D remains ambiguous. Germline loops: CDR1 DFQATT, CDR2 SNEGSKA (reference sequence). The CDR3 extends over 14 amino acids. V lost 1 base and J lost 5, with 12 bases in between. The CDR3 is CSARVNGEYQPQHF. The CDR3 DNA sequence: TGCAGTGCTAGAGTCAACGGGGAATATCAGCCCCAGCATTTT.

In DNA, the CDR3 is TGTGCCGGCAGCATTATAAGCGGGAGGACCTCCTACGAGCAGTACTTC. Residues: CAGSIISGRTSYEQYF. This chain uses TRBV21-1 with TRBJ2-7; TRBD2 was called by the table and not checked on the DNA. TRBV21-1 represents a pseudogene. The CDR3 is made up of 16 amino acids.

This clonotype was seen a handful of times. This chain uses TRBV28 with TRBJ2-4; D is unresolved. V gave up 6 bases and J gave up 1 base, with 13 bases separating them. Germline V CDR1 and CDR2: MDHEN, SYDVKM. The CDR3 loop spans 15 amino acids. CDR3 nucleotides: TGTGCCAGCAGCCCTAGGGATATTGCCAAAAACATTCAGTACTTC. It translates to CASSPRDIAKNIQYF. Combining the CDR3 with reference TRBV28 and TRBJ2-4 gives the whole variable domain DVKVTQSSRYLVKRTGEKVFLECVQDMDHENMFWYRQDPGLGLRLIYFSYDVKMKEKGDIPEGYSVSREKKERFSLILESASTNQTSMYLCASSPRDIAKNIQYFGAGTRLSVL.